This is a list of T cell receptor beta chains from one sample in a study of neurological immune-mediated disorders. TCRdb redid the calling of the 5' RACE reads with MiXCR, one entry per CDR3 protein. The data contain 130,000 or so distinct CDR3 sequences, more than 2.5% of them singletons. The sequencing input was PBMCs. These receptors were obtained from a young woman with multiple sclerosis. CDR3s include the opening cysteine and the closing phenylalanine or tryptophan. The D gene is left open where the match is weak. The size entry is marked missing in some rows and otherwise reads once, few, many or a size class.

clone size,D gene,J gene,V gene,CDR3 DNA,CDR3 protein
-,-,TRBJ1-3,TRBV9,TGTGCCAGCAGCGTAAGCAGGGCCGACTCTGGAAACACCATATATTTT,CASSVSRADSGNTIYF
many,-,TRBJ1-4,TRBV15,TGTGCCACCAGCGCGGGGTATCAGGCTACCAATGAAAAACTGTTTTTT,CATSAGYQATNEKLFF
many,-,TRBJ1-2,TRBV20-1,TGCAGTGCCAGTCCTGACAGTAACCTCTATGGCTACACCTTC,CSASPDSNLYGYTF
many,TRBD2,TRBJ2-7,TRBV4-3,TGCGCCAGCAGCCAAGATCCTAGCGGGGCCTACGAGCAGTACTTC,CASSQDPSGAYEQYF
many,TRBD1,TRBJ1-2,TRBV6-5,TGTGCCAGCAGTTTAACCATGACAGGGGACTATGGCTACACCTTC,CASSLTMTGDYGYTF
-,-,TRBJ1-5,TRBV20-1,TGCAGTGCCAATAGAGGAAGCAATCAGCCCCAGCATTTT,CSANRGSNQPQHF
few,-,TRBJ2-1,TRBV3-1,TGTGCCAGCAGCCAGTACCGGGGCATCAACAATGAGCAGTTCTTC,CASSQYRGINNEQFF
many,TRBD1,TRBJ2-2,TRBV20-1,TGCAGTGCTAGTCGCGGACAGGTCGGGGCCGGGGAGCTGTTTTTT,CSASRGQVGAGELFF
few,-,TRBJ2-6,TRBV6-1,TGTGCCAGCAGTTCAGGTGTCTCTGGGGCCAACGTCCTGACTTTC,CASSSGVSGANVLTF
many,-,TRBJ1-2,TRBV12-3/TRBV12-4,TGTGCCAGCAGTTTAGCGCAAACACTCGATGGCTACACCTTC,CASSLAQTLDGYTF
many,TRBD1,TRBJ2-3,TRBV5-1,TGCGCCAGCAGCCAAAGGACAGGGATAACAGATACGCAGTATTTT,CASSQRTGITDTQYF
many,TRBD2,TRBJ2-1,TRBV20-1,TGCAGTGCTAGAGACAGACCTGCCACGGGACTAGCGGGAAACAATGAGCAGTTCTTC,CSARDRPATGLAGNNEQFF
many,TRBD1,TRBJ1-5,TRBV27,TGTGCCAGCAGACCCAGGACAGGGGGCTTGCATTTT,CASRPRTGGLHF
many,-,TRBJ2-2,TRBV12-3/TRBV12-4,TGTGCCAGCAGTGTGGACTTAACGAACACCGGGGAGCTGTTTTTT,CASSVDLTNTGELFF
many,-,TRBJ2-5,TRBV20-1,TGCAGTGCCGACGCTGGCCAGGGGAGGGGGGAGACCCAGTACTTC,CSADAGQGRGETQYF
many,-,TRBJ1-1,TRBV3-1,TGTGCCAGCAGCCAAAGATTCCAGGAAGCTTTCTTT,CASSQRFQEAFF
many,-,TRBJ1-5,TRBV5-5,TGTGCCAGCAGCTTAGACACCAGCAATCAGCCCCAGCATTTT,CASSLDTSNQPQHF
many,TRBD2,TRBJ2-7,TRBV7-8,TGTGCCAGCAGCCTCCGGGGGGGGGTCGAGCAGTACTTC,CASSLRGGVEQYF
many,-,TRBJ2-7,TRBV5-6,TGTGCCAGCAGCGAAATGACGGCCGGGACTTCTCTGTACGAGCAGTACTTC,CASSEMTAGTSLYEQYF
-,TRBD2,TRBJ2-3,TRBV2,TGTGCCAGTACGGGGTATAGCGGGGTCGCAGATACGCAGTATTTT,CASTGYSGVADTQYF
many,TRBD1,TRBJ2-5,TRBV10-3,TGTGCCATCAGGGGACAGGGGCCACACCAAGAGACCCAGTACTTC,CAIRGQGPHQETQYF
many,-,TRBJ1-1,TRBV7-8,TGTGCCAGCAGCTCACGGACGGCGGGGGAAGCTTTCTTT,CASSSRTAGEAFF
many,-,TRBJ2-7,TRBV27,TGTGCCAGCAGTTTAAACCCGGGTATCTTGGGGGAGCAGTACTTC,CASSLNPGILGEQYF
many,TRBD1,TRBJ1-6,TRBV5-1,TGCGCCAGCAGCTTGGGGACAGGGGATTCACCCCTCCACTTT,CASSLGTGDSPLHF
many,-,TRBJ1-3,TRBV20-1,TGCAGTGCTACCTCGGGGGCGCGAGGAAACACCATATATTTT,CSATSGARGNTIYF
many,TRBD1,TRBJ1-2,TRBV7-2,TGTGCCAGCAGTTACACAGGGGGATCCTATGGCTACACCTTC,CASSYTGGSYGYTF
many,TRBD2,TRBJ2-3,TRBV11-2,TGTGCCAGCACCCCGGGTACGGGCGGGAGGGCAGATACGCAGTATTTT,CASTPGTGGRADTQYF
many,-,TRBJ1-2,TRBV7-2,TGTGCCAGCAGCTTAGGGGGTCAGGGCGGAGTAGCTAACTATGGCTACACCTTC,CASSLGGQGGVANYGYTF
many,TRBD2,TRBJ2-3,TRBV27,TGTGCCAGCAGTTTAATAGCGGGAGGGCCATTAGATACGCAGTATTTT,CASSLIAGGPLDTQYF
many,TRBD1,TRBJ2-5,TRBV29-1,TGCAGCGTACAGACAGGGGGCCGGGAGACCCAGTACTTC,CSVQTGGRETQYF
-,-,TRBJ2-5,TRBV20-1,TGCAGTGCCGCACAAGCGACAGACCCCCAAGAGACCCAGTACTTC,CSAAQATDPQETQYF
many,-,TRBJ1-3,TRBV7-8,TGTGCCAGCAGCTCCCTACTCAAACCTTCTGGAAACACCATATATTTT,CASSSLLKPSGNTIYF
many,-,TRBJ2-5,TRBV7-2,TGTGCCAGCAGCTTCCGAGGTGGGGGGCGTAGGGAGACCCAGTACTTC,CASSFRGGGRRETQYF
many,-,TRBJ2-1,TRBV12-3/TRBV12-4,TGTGCCAGCAGTTTTGGGGAGAGTCGGTACAATGAGCAGTTCTTC,CASSFGESRYNEQFF
many,-,TRBJ1-1,TRBV20-1,TGCAGTGCTAGAACTGGGGCGGGGATCGCTGAAGCTTTCTTT,CSARTGAGIAEAFF
many,TRBD2,TRBJ2-7,TRBV7-6,TGTGCCAGCAGCTTGGGGGGGGATCTCTACGAGCAGTACTTC,CASSLGGDLYEQYF
many,-,TRBJ2-2,TRBV5-5,TGTGCCAGCAGCGCCCTGGTCTCTGGCACCGGGGAGCTGTTTTTT,CASSALVSGTGELFF
many,-,TRBJ1-5,TRBV20-1,TGCAGTGCTAGAGATGAGAGGGGCAATCAGCCCCAGCATTTT,CSARDERGNQPQHF
many,-,TRBJ2-3,TRBV5-1,TGCGCCAGCAGCCCAGGTGTTCTAGTGGCAGATACGCAGTATTTT,CASSPGVLVADTQYF
many,-,TRBJ2-1,TRBV5-1,TGCGCCAGCAGCTTGGCCGGGGGGCGATCCTACAATGAGCAGTTCTTC,CASSLAGGRSYNEQFF